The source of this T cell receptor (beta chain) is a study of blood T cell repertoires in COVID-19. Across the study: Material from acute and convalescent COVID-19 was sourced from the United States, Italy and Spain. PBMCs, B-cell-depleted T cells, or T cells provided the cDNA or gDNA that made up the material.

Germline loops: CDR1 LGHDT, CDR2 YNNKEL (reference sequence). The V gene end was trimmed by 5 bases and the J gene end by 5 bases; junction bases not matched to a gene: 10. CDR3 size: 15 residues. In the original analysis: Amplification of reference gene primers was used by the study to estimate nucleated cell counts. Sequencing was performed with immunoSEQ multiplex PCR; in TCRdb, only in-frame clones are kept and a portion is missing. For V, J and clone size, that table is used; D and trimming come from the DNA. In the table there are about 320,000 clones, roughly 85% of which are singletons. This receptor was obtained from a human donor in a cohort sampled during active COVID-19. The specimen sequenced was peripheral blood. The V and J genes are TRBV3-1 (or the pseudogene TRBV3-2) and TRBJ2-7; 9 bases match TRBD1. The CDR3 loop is CASSAIRDREDEQYF. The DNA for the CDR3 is TGTGCCAGCAGCGCCATCCGGGACAGGGAGGACGAGCAGTACTTC.